This TCR beta chain was recorded in a study of cytomegalovirus exposure and HLA in healthy donors. Study results and caveats: When analyzed later, the rates of TCR association showed variation by HLA locus, with DRB1 the most and HLA-C the fewest.

This clone was recorded once. Its antigen is undetermined. PCR amplification relied on 60 Vbeta primers (plus 13 Jbeta primers). Assay used: immunoSEQ multiplex PCR; TCRdb lists only in-frame clones, some missing. The data contain about 99,000 clones, 70% to 80% of them seen just once; the ten biggest clones take up roughly 3.5%. The sequence came from a male donor in good health and CMV-seropositive. Sample: PBMCs.

The CDR3 is CSVQNARGAGSEAFF. In DNA, the CDR3 is TGCAGCGTCCAAAACGCCAGGGGAGCGGGATCTGAAGCTTTCTTT. The rearrangement joins TRBV29-1 to TRBJ1-1, with a tentative D call TRBD1 (6 bases). This CDR3 comprises 15 residues. The V end lost 6 bases, the J end lost 6 bases, and 23 bases lay between the germline ends. Germline CDR1 is SQVTM and CDR2 is ANQGSEA.